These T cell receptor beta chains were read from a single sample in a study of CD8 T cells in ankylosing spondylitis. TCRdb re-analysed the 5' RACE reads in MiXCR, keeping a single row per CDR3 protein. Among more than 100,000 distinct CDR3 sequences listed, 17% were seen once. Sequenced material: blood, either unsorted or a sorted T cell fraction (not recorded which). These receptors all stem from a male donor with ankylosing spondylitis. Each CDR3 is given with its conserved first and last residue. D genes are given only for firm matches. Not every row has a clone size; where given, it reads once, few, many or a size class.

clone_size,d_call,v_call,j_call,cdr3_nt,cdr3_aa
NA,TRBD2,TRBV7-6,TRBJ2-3,TGTGCCAGCAGCTTAGCAGCGGGAGCTACAGATACGCAGTATTTT,CASSLAAGATDTQYF
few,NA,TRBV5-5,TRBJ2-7,TGTGCCAGCAGCATCAGGGTGTACGAGCAGTACTTC,CASSIRVYEQYF
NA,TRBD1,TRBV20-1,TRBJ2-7,TGCAGTGCTAGAGACCGGGACAGGGGCCACGAGCAGTACTTC,CSARDRDRGHEQYF
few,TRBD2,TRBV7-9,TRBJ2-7,TGTGCCAGCAGCACTCGACTAGCGGGAGATTTCCCCTACGAGCAGTACTTC,CASSTRLAGDFPYEQYF
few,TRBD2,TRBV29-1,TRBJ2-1,TGCAGCGTCGGTCAGACTAGCGGGAGTGGGGATGAGCAGTTCTTC,CSVGQTSGSGDEQFF
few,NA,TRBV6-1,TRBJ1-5,TGTGCCACAGGGCATCAGCCCCAGCATTTT,CATGHQPQHF
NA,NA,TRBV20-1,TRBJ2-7,TGCAGTGCTAGTGTCAGGATCGACTCCTACGAGCAGTACTTC,CSASVRIDSYEQYF
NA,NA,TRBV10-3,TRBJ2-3,TGTGCCATCAGAGGGGGGTCCAACACAGATACGCAGTATTTT,CAIRGGSNTDTQYF
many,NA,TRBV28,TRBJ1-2,TGTGCCAGCAGTTTAGAGACAGGCGACTACGATGGCTACACCTTC,CASSLETGDYDGYTF
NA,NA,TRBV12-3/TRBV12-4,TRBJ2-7,TGTGCCAGCAGCTCGGGACCAGAGCAGTACTTC,CASSSGPEQYF
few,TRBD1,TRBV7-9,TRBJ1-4,TGTGCCAGCAGCTTAGAGGGACAGCCTAATGAAAAACTGTTTTTT,CASSLEGQPNEKLFF
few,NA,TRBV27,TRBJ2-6,TGTGCCAGCAGTGCGACGCTCTCTGGGGCCAACGTCCTGACTTTC,CASSATLSGANVLTF
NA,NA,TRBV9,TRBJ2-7,TGTGCCAGCAGCCCTCAAGGGGGGGAGCAGGCCTACGAGCAGTACTTC,CASSPQGGEQAYEQYF
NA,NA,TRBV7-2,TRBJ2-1,TGTGCCAGCAGCCCCCCGGCTAGGGCCTACAATGAGCAGTTCTTC,CASSPPARAYNEQFF
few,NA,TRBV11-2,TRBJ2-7,TGTGCCAGCAGCTTGGAGGGGGGCCGGGAGCAGTACTTC,CASSLEGGREQYF
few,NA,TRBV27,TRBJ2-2,TGTGCCAGCAGCCACGCACGGGTCGGGGAGCTGTTTTTT,CASSHARVGELFF
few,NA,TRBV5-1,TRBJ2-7,TGCGCCAGCAGCTTGGAACTTAATAACGAGCAGTACTTC,CASSLELNNEQYF
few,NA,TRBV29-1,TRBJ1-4,TGCAGCGTTGAAGAGGGGGGCGGCGAAAAACTGTTTTTT,CSVEEGGGEKLFF
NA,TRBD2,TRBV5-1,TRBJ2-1,TGCGCCAGCAGCCCCGGGACTAGCGGGGGGCTGTGGACCTACAATGAGCAGTTCTTC,CASSPGTSGGLWTYNEQFF
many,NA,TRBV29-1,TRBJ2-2,TGCAGCGTTGAGCGGACGGACACCGGGGAGCTGTTTTTT,CSVERTDTGELFF
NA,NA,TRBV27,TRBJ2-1,TGTGCCAGCAGCCACTCCCGAAGCTCCTACAATGAGCAGTTCTTC,CASSHSRSSYNEQFF
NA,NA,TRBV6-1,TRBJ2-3,TGTGCCAGCAGACCAAGAACGATAAGCACAGATACGCAGTATTTT,CASRPRTISTDTQYF
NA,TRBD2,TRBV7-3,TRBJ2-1,TGTGCCAGCAGCTTAACGGGAGGGCCTGTTGGTGAGCAGTTCTTC,CASSLTGGPVGEQFF
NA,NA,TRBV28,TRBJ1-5,TGTGCCAGCAGAACGATCCACTACCAGCCCCAGCATTTT,CASRTIHYQPQHF
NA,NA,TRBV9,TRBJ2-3,TGTGCCAGCAGCGTAGGGCTAGCTGTTTTCGCAGATACGCAGTATTTT,CASSVGLAVFADTQYF
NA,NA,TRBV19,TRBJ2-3,TGTGCCAGTAGTATCGGACGAGATACGCAGTATTTT,CASSIGRDTQYF
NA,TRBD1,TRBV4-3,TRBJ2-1,TGCGCCAGCAGCCAGAATACAGGGGGTATGGAGTTCTTC,CASSQNTGGMEFF
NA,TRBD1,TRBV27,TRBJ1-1,TGTGCCAGCAGGAATCGACAGGGAAACACTGAAGCTTTCTTT,CASRNRQGNTEAFF
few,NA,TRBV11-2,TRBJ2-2,TGTGCCATACACACCGGGGAGCTGTTTTTT,CAIHTGELFF
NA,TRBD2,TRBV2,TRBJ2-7,TGTGCCAGCAGTGAAGGAGTGGCTAGCGGGAGATACGAGCAGTACTTC,CASSEGVASGRYEQYF
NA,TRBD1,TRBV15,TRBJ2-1,TGTGCCACCAGCAGAACAGGGGCTGCGCAGTTCTTC,CATSRTGAAQFF
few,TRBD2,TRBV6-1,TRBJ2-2,TGTGCCAGCCGACTGACTAGCCTTAGCGGGGAGCTGTTTTTT,CASRLTSLSGELFF
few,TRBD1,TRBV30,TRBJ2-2,TGTGCCTGGGTCCGGGACAGACCCACCGGGGAGCTGTTTTTT,CAWVRDRPTGELFF
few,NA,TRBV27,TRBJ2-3,TGTGCCAGCAGTTGGGGAGATACGCAGTATTTT,CASSWGDTQYF
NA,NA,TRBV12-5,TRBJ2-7,TGTGCTAGTGGTTTACACGGGATGACCTACGAGCAGTACTTC,CASGLHGMTYEQYF
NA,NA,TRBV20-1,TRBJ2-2,TGCAGTGCTAAACTATACACCGGGGAGCTGTTTTTT,CSAKLYTGELFF
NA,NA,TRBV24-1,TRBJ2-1,TGTGCCACCAGTGGCCCGGGACAAGACTACAATGAGCAGTTCTTC,CATSGPGQDYNEQFF
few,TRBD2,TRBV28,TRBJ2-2,TGTGCCAGCAGTGAAAACGGCCGGGGGGCCGGGGAGCTGTTTTTT,CASSENGRGAGELFF
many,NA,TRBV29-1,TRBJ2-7,TGCAGCGTTGTTGGAGGAACTACTTACGAGCAGTACTTC,CSVVGGTTYEQYF
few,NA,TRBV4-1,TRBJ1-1,TGCGCCAGCAGCCAAGCGGACAGCATGAACACTGAAGCTTTCTTT,CASSQADSMNTEAFF
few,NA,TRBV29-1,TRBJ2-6,TGCAGCGTTGAAGACTACAGGGGAGGCTCTGGGGCCAACGTCCTGACTTTC,CSVEDYRGGSGANVLTF
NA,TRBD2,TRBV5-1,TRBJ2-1,TGCGCCAGCAGCTTCGCGGGAGGGTCAAAAATGGAGCAGTTCTTC,CASSFAGGSKMEQFF
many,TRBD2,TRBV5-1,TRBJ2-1,TGCGCCAGCAGCGTCGTGTCGGGACTAGCTTATGAGCAGTTCTTC,CASSVVSGLAYEQFF
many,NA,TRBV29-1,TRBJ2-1,TGCAGCGTTCTACGTCTTTCGGGTTACAATGAGCAGTTCTTC,CSVLRLSGYNEQFF
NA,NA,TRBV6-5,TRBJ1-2,TGTGCCAGCAGTTTCCGGACAGCCCTCATTAGCTATGGCTACACCTTC,CASSFRTALISYGYTF
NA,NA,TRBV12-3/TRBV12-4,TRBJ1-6,TGTGCCAGCAGTTTAGGGCCTACAGGGCTCGGTTCACCCCTCCACTTT,CASSLGPTGLGSPLHF
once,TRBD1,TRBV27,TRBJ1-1,TGTGCCAGCAGTCTGGACAGGGCGGCGAACACTGAAGCTTTCTTT,CASSLDRAANTEAFF
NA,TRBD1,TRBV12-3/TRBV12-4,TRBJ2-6,TGTGCCAGCTTAAACTGGGACAGTCTATCCGGGGCCAACGTCCTGACTTTC,CASLNWDSLSGANVLTF
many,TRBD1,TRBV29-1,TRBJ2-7,TGCAGCGTTCTGGACAGGAGCTCCTACGAGCAGTACTTC,CSVLDRSSYEQYF
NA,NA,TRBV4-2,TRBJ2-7,TGTGCCAGCAGCCAAGATATAGGGTGGACCTACGAGCAGTACTTC,CASSQDIGWTYEQYF
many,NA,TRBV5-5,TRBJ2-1,TGTGCCACCACTGAGCGGTTCTTC,CATTERFF
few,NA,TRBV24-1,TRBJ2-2,TGTGCCACTGGGGCCGGGTACGCCGGGGAGCTGTTTTTT,CATGAGYAGELFF
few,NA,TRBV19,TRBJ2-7,TGTGCCAGTAGTAGGGGTCGGGACTTTAACTACGAGCAGTACTTC,CASSRGRDFNYEQYF
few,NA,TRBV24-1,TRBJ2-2,TGTGCCACCAGTGAGACCGGGAACACCGGGGAGCTGTTTTTT,CATSETGNTGELFF
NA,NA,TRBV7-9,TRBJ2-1,TGTGCCAGCAGCTGGCCGGGGTACAATGAGCAGTTCTTC,CASSWPGYNEQFF
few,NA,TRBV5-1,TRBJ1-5,TGCGCCAGCAGCTTGGAGTGGGTTGTTAACAATCAGCCCCAGCATTTT,CASSLEWVVNNQPQHF